This entry describes one TCR beta chain. Adults between roughly 18 and 95 years of age took part from 24 US areas. These data belong to a study of blood T cell repertoires in COVID-19. Overall study: There were acute and convalescent COVID-19 samples, and they came from the United States, Italy and Spain. Sources were T cells, B-cell-depleted T cells, or PBMCs; the material itself was cDNA or gDNA.

Germline lookup yields CDR1 SGHNT and CDR2 YENEEA. V dropped 5 bases and J dropped 0; count of bases not matched to a gene: 7. There are 16 residues in the CDR3. TCRdb's table, derived via immunoSEQ multiplex PCR, lists solely in-frame clones and lacks some. This table has 170,000 or so clones, more than 70% appearing once. The material sequenced was PBMCs or T cells enriched from blood (not recorded which). The TCR comes from a man between 40 and 49 years old who had recovered from COVID-19. The chain links TRBV11-3 to TRBJ2-3; 8 positions agree with TRBD1. The CDR3 here is CASSPNRDRSTDTQYF. The CDR3 region has the DNA TGTGCCAGCAGCCCCAACCGGGACAGGAGCACAGATACGCAGTATTTT.